The 23 T cell receptor beta chains listed next were all sequenced from one sample in a study of OX40 agonist ivuxolimab in advanced cancers. Sequencing used immunoSEQ multiplex PCR; TCRdb keeps in-frame clones, though not all of them. The sample holds around 66,000 clones, 85% to 90% seen once. The material was CD4+ or CD8+ T cells sorted from blood, obtained in a trial of the OX40 agonist ivuxolimab. The receptors here all came from an adult with an advanced solid tumor such as melanoma, head and neck, liver or kidney cancer.

There are a few counts of this clone. V usage is TRBV2 and J usage is TRBJ1-5, with 8 bases that match TRBD1. The CDR3 contains 13 residues. Germline CDR1 and CDR2: SNHLY and FYNNEI. Losses at the gene ends were 4 bases for V and 6 bases for J; bases not matched to a gene: 2. CDR3 amino acids: CASSGTGRQPQHF. The CDR3 DNA follows: TGTGCCAGCAGTGGGACAGGGCGTCAGCCCCAGCATTTT.

The chain is built from TRBV5-1 and TRBJ1-2; 9 bases line up with TRBD1. The CDR3 totals 15 residues. Losses at the gene ends were 4 bases for V and 4 bases for J; bases not matched to a gene: 8. Germline V CDR1 and CDR2: SGHRS, YFSETQ. The CDR3 region is CASSLDRGGGYGYTF. The DNA for the CDR3 is TGCGCCAGCAGCCTCGACAGGGGGGGAGGCTATGGCTACACCTTC.

This sequence joins TRBV5-8 and TRBJ2-1; 9 bases are shared with TRBD2. The CDR3 is 15 amino acids. Losses at the gene ends were 4 bases for V and 1 base for J; bases not matched to a gene: 3. Germline CDR1 is SGHTS and CDR2 is YDEGEE. In DNA form, the CDR3 reads TGTGCCAGCAGCGGTGGACTAGCGTCCTACAATGAGCAGTTCTTC. It encodes CASSGGLASYNEQFF.

The chain uses TRBV6-1 and TRBJ1-2; possible D gene TRBD1, 6 bases. There are 13 residues in the CDR3. V lost 6 bases, J lost 8 bases, and 16 bases lay in between. The germline V gene has CDR1 MNHNS and CDR2 SASEGT. CDR3 in DNA: TGTGCCAGCAGCGAACAGGGTCTCGACGGCTACACCTTC. It codes for CASSEQGLDGYTF.

This chain joins TRBV19 and TRBJ1-5; D unresolved. Germline V gene sequence: CDR1 LNHDA, CDR2 SQIVND (reference sequence). Trimming left V 1 base short and J 9 bases short, with 13 bases between. CDR3 length: 14 amino acids. The CDR3: CASSIGGGWGPQHF. The CDR3 DNA follows: TGTGCCAGTAGTATAGGGGGAGGCTGGGGGCCCCAGCATTTT.

V gene TRBV18 combines with J gene TRBJ1-1, with no clear D. V dropped 1 base and J dropped 1 base, with 7 bases sitting between them. The CDR3 runs 14 residues. The germline V gene encodes CDR1 KGHSH and CDR2 LQKENI. This chain's CDR3 is CASSPRGPNTEAFF. The CDR3 coding sequence is TGTGCCAGCTCACCACGAGGCCCGAACACTGAAGCTTTCTTT.

This clone was found a few times. The chain carries TRBV29-1 and TRBJ1-2; weak D call: TRBD1 (5 bases). The germline V and J ends were trimmed by 4 bases and 7 bases, with 16 bases remaining between them. This CDR3 spans 13 amino acids. Looked up from germline, CDR1 is SQVTM and CDR2 is ANQGSEA. In DNA form, the CDR3 reads TGCAGCGTTGCCCGGGGGGACGTGGGTGGCTACACCTTC. Translating gives CSVARGDVGGYTF. The whole variable domain, remainder taken from reference TRBV29-1 and TRBJ1-2, is SAVISQKPSRDICQRGTSLTIQCQVDSQVTMMFWYRQQPGQSLTLIATANQGSEATYESGFVIDKFPISRPNLTFSTLTVSNMSPEDSSIYLCSVARGDVGGYTFGSGTRLTVV.

This sequence joins TRBV28 and TRBJ1-4; 9 bases align to TRBD1. The CDR3 is 17 amino acids. The V segment lost 1 base and the J segment 7 bases; nucleotides outside the gene matches: 10. CDR1 and CDR2 (germline): MDHEN, SYDVKM. This CDR3 reads CASSLSQGQGEGEKLFF. In nucleotides, the CDR3 is TGTGCCAGCAGTTTATCCCAGGGACAGGGAGAGGGTGAAAAACTGTTTTTT.

V is TRBV2 and J is TRBJ2-5; the D is unclear. Germline V gives CDR1 SNHLY, CDR2 FYNNEI. V lost 3 bases and J 5 bases, leaving 7 bases between the germline ends. The CDR3 has 12 amino acids. The CDR3 loop is CASSDLGETQYF. The DNA for the CDR3 is TGTGCCAGCAGTGATTTGGGGGAGACCCAGTACTTC.

The rearrangement uses TRBV7-9 and TRBJ1-1; D gene unclear. V lost 5 bases and J lost 0, with 10 bases in between. The CDR3 extends over 14 amino acids. Germline V lookup: CDR1 SEHNR, CDR2 FQNEAQ (reference sequence). The CDR3 loop is CASSSRAVNTEAFF. The DNA for the CDR3 is TGTGCCAGCAGCAGCCGAGCTGTGAACACTGAAGCTTTCTTT.

The chain couples TRBV28 to TRBJ1-4, with 8 bases matching TRBD1. CDR1 MDHEN and CDR2 SYDVKM come from the germline V gene. The CDR3 is 16 amino acids. The junction had 7 bases not matched to a gene; V was cut back by 4 bases and J by 3 bases. The CDR3 is CASSSPRTGSNEKLFF. DNA of the CDR3: TGTGCCAGCAGTTCCCCCCGGACAGGGTCTAATGAAAAACTGTTTTTT. The full variable domain, completed using reference TRBV28 and TRBJ1-4, is DVKVTQSSRYLVKRTGEKVFLECVQDMDHENMFWYRQDPGLGLRLIYFSYDVKMKEKGDIPEGYSVSREKKERFSLILESASTNQTSMYLCASSSPRTGSNEKLFFGSGTQLSVL.

V usage is TRBV7-3 and J usage is TRBJ1-1; D ambiguous. The CDR3 sequence is 15 residues long. V lost 0 bases and J 1 base, leaving 9 bases between the germline ends. Germline-derived CDR1 and CDR2 are SGHTA and FQGTGA. For the CDR3, the DNA is TGTGCCAGCAGCTTAACGGCCGGTGGGAACACTGAAGCTTTCTTT. It yields the protein CASSLTAGGNTEAFF.

This chain connects TRBV7-2 to TRBJ2-1; D is perhaps TRBD1 (5 bases). Deletions cut 1 base from V and 7 bases from J, with 11 bases between. This CDR3 contains 14 residues. CDR1 SGHTA and CDR2 FQGNSA come from the germline V gene. This chain's CDR3 is CASSLVGARNEQFF. CDR3 bases: TGTGCCAGCAGCTTAGTTGGGGCCCGGAATGAGCAGTTCTTC. Filled out from reference TRBV7-2 and TRBJ2-1, the complete variable domain reads GAGVSQSPSNKVTEKGKDVELRCDPISGHTALYWYRQSLGQGLEFLIYFQGNSAPDKSGLPSDRFSAERTGGSVSTLTIQRTQQEDSAVYLCASSLVGARNEQFFGPGTRLTVL.

This chain uses TRBV6-5 with TRBJ2-2; perhaps TRBD2 as D (7 bases). Germline assignment: CDR1 MNHEY and CDR2 SVGAGI. The CDR3 loop spans 15 amino acids. V shed 4 bases and J shed 5 bases, with 14 bases lying between them. CDR3 nucleotides: TGTGCCAGCAGTTGGACGGGGGGCAGGACCGGGGAGCTGTTTTTT. Protein product: CASSWTGGRTGELFF.

This chain joins TRBV7-3 and TRBJ2-1; no firm D call. V was trimmed by 3 bases and J by 7 bases, leaving 13 bases between them. Germline V lookup: CDR1 SGHTA, CDR2 FQGTGA. The CDR3 is made up of 14 amino acids. The CDR3 region is CASSFRPSANEQFF. For the CDR3, the DNA is TGTGCCAGCAGCTTTCGTCCGTCCGCTAATGAGCAGTTCTTC.

The CDR3 protein is CASIRAPTRPGQGFRETQYF. The CDR3, as DNA: TGTGCCAGCATTAGGGCCCCCACTCGACCGGGACAGGGGTTTCGAGAGACCCAGTACTTC. The chain joins TRBV28 to TRBJ2-5; 10 nucleotides align to TRBD1. Germline CDR1 is MDHEN and CDR2 is SYDVKM. The CDR3 extends over 20 amino acids. V lost 7 bases to trimming and J lost 4 bases; unmatched junction nucleotides: 24.

The J gene is TRBJ1-1, the V gene TRBV6-1; D remains ambiguous. The CDR3 runs 15 residues. CDR1 MNHNS and CDR2 SASEGT come from the germline V gene. The ends were cut back, 0 bases at V and 2 bases at J, with 10 bases in the middle. The CDR3 region is CASSEARAINTEAFF. The CDR3 nucleotides read TGTGCCAGCAGTGAAGCGCGTGCCATCAACACTGAAGCTTTCTTT.

This chain links TRBV29-1 with TRBJ1-2, with D possibly TRBD1 on 6 matching bases. The V and J ends lost 4 bases and 5 bases respectively, with 8 bases between them. This CDR3 spans 11 amino acids. The germline gives CDR1 SQVTM, CDR2 ANQGSEA. DNA for the CDR3: TGCAGCGTTGCCACAGGGTATGGCTACACCTTC. This gives the protein CSVATGYGYTF.

The chain combines TRBV27 with TRBJ2-7; 7 bases fit TRBD1. With V trimmed by 6 bases and J by 0 bases, 5 bases remained unmatched. This CDR3 contains 14 residues. The germline V gene has CDR1 MNHEY and CDR2 SMNVEV (reference sequence). The CDR3 here is CASRPTGSSYEQYF. The CDR3 region has the DNA TGTGCCAGCAGGCCGACAGGGAGCTCCTACGAGCAGTACTTC.

The chain joins TRBV4-2 to TRBJ1-4; TRBD1 agrees at 7 bases. The CDR3 spans 16 residues. CDR1 and CDR2 (germline): LGHNA, YNFKEQ. V lost 1 base, J lost 8 bases, and 10 bases stayed unmatched. The CDR3 reads CASSQGTQGGQEKLFF. The CDR3 nucleotides are TGTGCCAGCAGCCAAGGCACTCAGGGGGGTCAGGAAAAACTGTTTTTT.

For the CDR3, the DNA is TGTGCCAGCAGCTTAGCGGCGACTGAAGCTTTCTTT. Translated, it gives CASSLAATEAFF. This chain connects TRBV7-9 to TRBJ1-1; no reliable D call. CDR3 size: 12 residues. Trimming took off 0 bases at V and 5 bases at J, with 4 bases between the two ends. The germline V gene encodes CDR1 SEHNR and CDR2 FQNEAQ (reference sequence).

The genes are TRBV7-9 and TRBJ2-2; 8 bases are shared with TRBD2. Trimming took 8 bases from V and 0 from J; bases not matched to a gene: 2. This CDR3 has 14 amino acids. The V gene's germline CDR1 is SEHNR and CDR2 FQNEAQ (reference sequence). Written as DNA, the CDR3 is TGTGCCAGCCAGGGACTAGCGAACACCGGGGAGCTGTTTTTT. It translates to CASQGLANTGELFF. The variable domain in full, with the rest retrieved from reference TRBV7-9 and TRBJ2-2, is DTGVSQNPRHKITKRGQNVTFRCDPISEHNRLYWYRQTLGQGPEFLTYFQNEAQLEKSRLLSDRFSAERPKGSFSTLEIQRTEQGDSAMYLCASQGLANTGELFFGEGSRLTVL.

The chain is built from TRBV27 and TRBJ2-7; D possibly corresponds to TRBD2 (5 bases). This CDR3 spans 14 amino acids. V was trimmed by 0 bases and J by 7 bases, leaving 13 bases between them. From germline, CDR1 is MNHEY and CDR2 SMNVEV (reference sequence). The CDR3 protein is CASSLSAGRREQYF. The CDR3 DNA reads TGTGCCAGCAGTTTATCAGCAGGCCGGAGGGAGCAGTACTTC.